A selection of T cell receptor beta chains follows, all from one sample in a study of regulatory T cells in long-lasting Graves disease. In TCRdb, the multiplex PCR reads were re-called with MiXCR into one record per CDR3 protein. The sample lists around 360,000 distinct CDR3 sequences, 15% to 20% occurring once. This sample also appeared in a second study, on T cells in Graves' hyperthyroidism and ophthalmopathy.

The specimen was peripheral blood mononuclear cells (PBMCs), collected at new diagnosis, from a patient treated with antithyroid drugs. The receptors stem from a woman between 18 and 29 years old with Graves disease. CDR3s include the opening cysteine and the closing phenylalanine or tryptophan. The order of the fields is clone size, V gene, D gene, J gene, CDR3 DNA, CDR3 protein. The D gene is left open where the match is weak. Rows may omit the clone size; those that give it use once, few, many or a size class.

size: many
V: TRBV7-9
D: TRBD2
J: TRBJ2-7
DNA: TGTGCCAGCAGCTCACTGACTAGCGGGACCTCCTACGAGCAGTACTTC
CDR3: CASSSLTSGTSYEQYF

size: few
V: TRBV5-5
D: .
J: TRBJ2-3
DNA: TGTGCCAGCAGCTCTCAGGGTCCCGAGCCTCGGAATACGCAGTATTTT
CDR3: CASSSQGPEPRNTQYF

size: .
V: TRBV6-2/TRBV6-3
D: .
J: TRBJ2-1
DNA: TGTGCCAGCGGCAGAAGTAAGGGGCAGTACAATGAGCAGTTCTTC
CDR3: CASGRSKGQYNEQFF

size: .
V: TRBV5-1
D: .
J: TRBJ1-5
DNA: TGCGCCAGCAGCGAGACGGGGCTGCCCCAGCCCCAGCATTTT
CDR3: CASSETGLPQPQHF

size: many
V: TRBV10-1
D: .
J: TRBJ1-1
DNA: TGCGCCAGCAGTGACGAGGGGAGGAACACTGAAGCTTTCTTT
CDR3: CASSDEGRNTEAFF

size: .
V: TRBV9
D: TRBD2
J: TRBJ2-1
DNA: TGTGCCAGCAGCGTATCTAGCGGGCCGTTCTACAATGAGCAGTTCTTC
CDR3: CASSVSSGPFYNEQFF

size: .
V: TRBV20-1
D: TRBD2
J: TRBJ2-2
DNA: TGCAGTGCTCCCAGGAGCGGGAGGGACACCGGGGAGCTGTTTTTT
CDR3: CSAPRSGRDTGELFF

size: .
V: TRBV24-1
D: .
J: TRBJ1-4
DNA: TGTGCCACCAGTGATCCATCCGGGACATCTCCTAGGAAACTGTTTTTT
CDR3: CATSDPSGTSPRKLFF

size: few
V: TRBV5-6
D: TRBD2
J: TRBJ2-2
DNA: TGTGCCAGCAACAAGCGGGAGTGGAACGGGGAGCTGTTTTTT
CDR3: CASNKREWNGELFF

size: few
V: TRBV9
D: .
J: TRBJ2-3
DNA: TGTGCCAGCAGCGTAGCCGGCGGGACTAGCACAGATACGCAGTATTTT
CDR3: CASSVAGGTSTDTQYF

size: many
V: TRBV7-9
D: .
J: TRBJ1-5
DNA: TGTGCCAGCAGCTTAGCGCAGGACCAGCCCCAGCATTTT
CDR3: CASSLAQDQPQHF

size: .
V: TRBV9
D: TRBD1
J: TRBJ2-3
DNA: TGTGCCAGCAGCGTAGGTGACAGGGGCTTCCGATACACAGATACGCAGTATTTT
CDR3: CASSVGDRGFRYTDTQYF

size: few
V: TRBV9
D: .
J: TRBJ1-6
DNA: TGTGCCAGCAGCGTAGGGACGGCTAATTCACCCCTCCACTTT
CDR3: CASSVGTANSPLHF

size: many
V: TRBV3-1
D: .
J: TRBJ1-2
DNA: TGTGCCAGCAGCCAAGGGGCCGGGACATATGCTGGCTACACCTTC
CDR3: CASSQGAGTYAGYTF

size: many
V: TRBV30
D: .
J: TRBJ1-1
DNA: TGTGCCTGGAACCCAGGCCCGGGGACTGAAGCTTTCTTT
CDR3: CAWNPGPGTEAFF

size: .
V: TRBV28
D: .
J: TRBJ1-3
DNA: TGTGCCAGCAGTTTAGCGGGGGGTCAGACTGGAAACACCATATATTTT
CDR3: CASSLAGGQTGNTIYF

size: .
V: TRBV19
D: .
J: TRBJ1-2
DNA: TGTGCCAGTAGTATAGATCGGGCAGCGGCCTATGGCTACACCTTC
CDR3: CASSIDRAAAYGYTF

size: .
V: TRBV14
D: TRBD2
J: TRBJ2-2
DNA: TGTGCCAGCAGCCTGACTAGCGGGAGGGACACCGGGGAGCTGTTTTTT
CDR3: CASSLTSGRDTGELFF

size: many
V: TRBV29-1
D: .
J: TRBJ2-5
DNA: TGCAGCGTTGGCGGTTTGTCTGATCAAGAGACCCAGTACTTC
CDR3: CSVGGLSDQETQYF

size: few
V: TRBV5-1
D: TRBD2
J: TRBJ2-7
DNA: TGTGCCAGCAGCTTGGACCCGGGACTACCATACGAGCAGTACTTC
CDR3: CASSLDPGLPYEQYF

size: few
V: TRBV7-3
D: TRBD2
J: TRBJ2-5
DNA: TGTGCCAGCAGCTTAACGTTCGGCGGGAGAGAGACCCAGTACTTC
CDR3: CASSLTFGGRETQYF

size: many
V: TRBV7-3
D: TRBD2
J: TRBJ2-1
DNA: TGTGCCAGCAGACCGTCCGCTAGCGGGGGGGCAGGTGAGCAGTTCTTC
CDR3: CASRPSASGGAGEQFF

size: many
V: TRBV7-3
D: .
J: TRBJ2-3
DNA: TGTGCCAGCAGCAAGGACGATATGGCAGATACGCAGTATTTT
CDR3: CASSKDDMADTQYF

size: many
V: TRBV3-1
D: .
J: TRBJ1-4
DNA: TGTGCCAGCAGCCAAGATACGGGGGGCAAGGAAAAACTGTTTTTT
CDR3: CASSQDTGGKEKLFF

size: .
V: TRBV6-5
D: TRBD2
J: TRBJ2-7
DNA: TGTGCCAGCAGTTACCGGTCTAGCGGGAGTGGCTACGAGCAGTACTTC
CDR3: CASSYRSSGSGYEQYF

size: .
V: TRBV6-1
D: .
J: TRBJ2-5
DNA: TGTGCCACCTCTGGCCCTGGGGAGACCCAGTACTTC
CDR3: CATSGPGETQYF

size: few
V: TRBV6-4
D: .
J: TRBJ1-1
DNA: TGTGCCAGCAGCGACAGTCCAGACACTGAAGCTTTCTTT
CDR3: CASSDSPDTEAFF